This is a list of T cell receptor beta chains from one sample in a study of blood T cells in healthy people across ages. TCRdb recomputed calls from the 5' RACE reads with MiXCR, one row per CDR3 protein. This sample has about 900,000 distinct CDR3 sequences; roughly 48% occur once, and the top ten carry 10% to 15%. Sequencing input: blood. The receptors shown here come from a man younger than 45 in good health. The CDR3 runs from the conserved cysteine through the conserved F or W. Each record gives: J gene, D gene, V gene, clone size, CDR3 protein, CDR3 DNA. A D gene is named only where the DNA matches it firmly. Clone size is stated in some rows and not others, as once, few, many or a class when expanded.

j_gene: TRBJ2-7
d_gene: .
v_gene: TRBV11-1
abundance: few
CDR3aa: CASSLRDGDSYEQYF
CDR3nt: TGTGCCAGCAGCTTACGGGACGGAGACTCCTACGAGCAGTACTTC

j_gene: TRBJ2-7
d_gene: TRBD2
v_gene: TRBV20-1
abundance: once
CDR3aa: CSARKGGGTYEQYF
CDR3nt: TGCAGTGCTAGAAAAGGCGGGGGAACCTACGAGCAGTACTTC

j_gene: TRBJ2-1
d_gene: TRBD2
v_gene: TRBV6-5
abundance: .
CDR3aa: CASSYCIQGLAGCDEQFF
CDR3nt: TGTGCCAGCAGTTACTGCATCCAGGGACTAGCGGGATGCGATGAGCAGTTCTTC

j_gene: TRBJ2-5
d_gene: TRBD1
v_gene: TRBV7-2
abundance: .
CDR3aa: CASSLQDRVRETQYF
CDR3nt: TGTGCCAGCAGCCTACAGGACAGGGTTCGGGAGACCCAGTACTTC

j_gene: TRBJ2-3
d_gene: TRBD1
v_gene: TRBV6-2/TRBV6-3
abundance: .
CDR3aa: CASSPPDRGLTDTQYF
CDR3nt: TGTGCCAGCAGCCCACCAGACAGGGGGCTGACAGATACGCAGTATTTT

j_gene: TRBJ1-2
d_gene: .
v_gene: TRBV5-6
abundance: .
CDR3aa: CASSLRPSNYGYTF
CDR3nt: TGTGCCAGCAGCTTGAGACCGAGTAACTATGGCTACACCTTC

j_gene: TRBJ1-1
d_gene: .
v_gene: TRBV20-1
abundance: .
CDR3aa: CSARGWTEAFF
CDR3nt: TGCAGTGCTAGAGGTTGGACCGAAGCTTTCTTT

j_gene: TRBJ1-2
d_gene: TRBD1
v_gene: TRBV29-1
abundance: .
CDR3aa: CSGTGYSVDGYTF
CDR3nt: TGCAGCGGGACAGGGTATAGTGTAGATGGCTACACCTTC

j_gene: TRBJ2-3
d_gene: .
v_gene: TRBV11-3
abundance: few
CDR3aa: CASSLAPRGAATQYF
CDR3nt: TGTGCCAGCAGCTTAGCACCCAGGGGGGCAGCTACGCAGTATTTT

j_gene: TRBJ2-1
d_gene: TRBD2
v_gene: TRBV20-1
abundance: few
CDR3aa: CSARTSGTFSYNEQFF
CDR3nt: TGCAGTGCCCGGACTAGCGGGACCTTCTCCTACAATGAGCAGTTCTTC

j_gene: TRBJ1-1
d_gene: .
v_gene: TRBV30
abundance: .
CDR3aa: CAWGQPNTEAFF
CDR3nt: TGTGCCTGGGGACAACCGAACACTGAAGCTTTCTTT

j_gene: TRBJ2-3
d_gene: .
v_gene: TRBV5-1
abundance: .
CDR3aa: CASSLGVLSSTDTQYF
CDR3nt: TGCGCCAGCAGCTTGGGTGTGCTATCTAGCACAGATACGCAGTATTTT

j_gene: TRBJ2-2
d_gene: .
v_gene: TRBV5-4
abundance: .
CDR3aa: CASSVGTSSAELFF
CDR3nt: TGTGCCAGCAGCGTGGGTACGTCGTCCGCGGAGCTGTTTTTT

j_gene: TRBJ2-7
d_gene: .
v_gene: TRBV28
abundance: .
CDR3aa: CASSLAPREQYF
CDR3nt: TGTGCCAGCAGTTTAGCTCCTCGGGAGCAGTACTTC

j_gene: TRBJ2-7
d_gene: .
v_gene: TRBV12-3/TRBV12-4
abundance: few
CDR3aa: CASSPAYYEQYF
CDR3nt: TGTGCCAGCAGTCCCGCTTACTACGAGCAGTACTTC

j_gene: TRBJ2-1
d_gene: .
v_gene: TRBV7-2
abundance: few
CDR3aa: CASSLGSGASYNEQFF
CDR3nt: TGTGCCAGCAGCTTAGGCAGCGGAGCTTCCTACAATGAGCAGTTCTTC

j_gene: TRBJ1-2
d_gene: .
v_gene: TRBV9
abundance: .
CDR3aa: CASSVGGENYGYTF
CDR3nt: TGTGCCAGCAGCGTAGGGGGGGAAAACTATGGCTACACCTTC

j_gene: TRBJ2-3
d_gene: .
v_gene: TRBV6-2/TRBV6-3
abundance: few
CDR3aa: CASSDLPPGARALTDTQYF
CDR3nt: TGTGCCAGCAGTGACCTCCCCCCGGGGGCACGGGCCCTCACAGATACGCAGTATTTT

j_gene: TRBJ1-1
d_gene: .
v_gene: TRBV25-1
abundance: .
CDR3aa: CASSEPANVEAFF
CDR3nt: TGTGCCAGCAGTGAACCCGCGAACGTTGAAGCTTTCTTT

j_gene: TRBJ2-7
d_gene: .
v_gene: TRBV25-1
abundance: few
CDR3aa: CASSETGIAYEQYF
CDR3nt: TGTGCCAGCAGTGAAACGGGTATAGCGTACGAGCAGTACTTC

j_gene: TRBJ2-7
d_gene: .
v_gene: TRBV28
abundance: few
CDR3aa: CASSTLDEQYF
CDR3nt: TGTGCCAGCAGTACCCTCGACGAGCAGTACTTC

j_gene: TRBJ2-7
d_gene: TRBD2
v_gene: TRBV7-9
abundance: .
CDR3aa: CASSLTSGGIYEQYF
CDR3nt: TGTGCCAGCAGCCTCACTAGCGGGGGTATCTACGAGCAGTACTTC

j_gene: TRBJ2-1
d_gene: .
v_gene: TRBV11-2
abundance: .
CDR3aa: CASRSSQYEQFF
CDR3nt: TGTGCCAGCAGGTCCTCTCAATATGAGCAGTTCTTC

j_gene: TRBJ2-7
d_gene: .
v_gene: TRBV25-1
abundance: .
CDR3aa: CASSGFGTKPYEQYF
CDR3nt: TGTGCCAGCAGTGGGTTCGGCACTAAGCCCTACGAGCAGTACTTC

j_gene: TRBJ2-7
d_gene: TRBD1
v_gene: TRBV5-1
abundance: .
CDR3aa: CASSLADRTGPYEQYF
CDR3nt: TGCGCCAGCAGCTTGGCCGACCGGACAGGCCCCTACGAGCAGTACTTC

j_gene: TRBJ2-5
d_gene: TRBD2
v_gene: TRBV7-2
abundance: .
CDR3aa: CVSGGGWGRQETQYF
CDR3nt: TGTGTCAGCGGGGGAGGGTGGGGTCGGCAAGAGACCCAGTACTTC

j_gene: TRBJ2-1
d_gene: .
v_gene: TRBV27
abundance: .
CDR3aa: CASSLSLLQPEQFF
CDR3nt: TGTGCCAGCAGTTTATCGCTTTTACAGCCTGAGCAGTTCTTC

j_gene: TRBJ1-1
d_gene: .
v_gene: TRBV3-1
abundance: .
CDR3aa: CASSQGEGDTEAFF
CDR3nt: TGTGCCAGCAGCCAGGGGGAGGGGGACACTGAAGCTTTCTTT

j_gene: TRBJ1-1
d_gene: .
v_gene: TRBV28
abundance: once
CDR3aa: CASSLPVRGVTEAFF
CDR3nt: TGTGCCAGCAGTTTACCCGTGAGGGGGGTTACTGAAGCTTTCTTT

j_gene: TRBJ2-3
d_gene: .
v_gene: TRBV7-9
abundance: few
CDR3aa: CASGYSGADTQYF
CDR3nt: TGTGCCAGCGGATACAGTGGGGCGGATACGCAGTATTTT

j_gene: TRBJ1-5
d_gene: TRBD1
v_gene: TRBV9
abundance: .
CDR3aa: CASSVEGQLNQPQHF
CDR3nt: TGTGCCAGCAGCGTAGAGGGACAGCTCAATCAGCCCCAGCATTTT

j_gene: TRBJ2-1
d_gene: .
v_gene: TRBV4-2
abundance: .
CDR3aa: CASSQAQNDNNEQFF
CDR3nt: TGTGCCAGCAGCCAAGCCCAAAACGACAACAATGAGCAGTTCTTC

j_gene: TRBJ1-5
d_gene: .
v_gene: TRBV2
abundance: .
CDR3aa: CASNPGINQPQHF
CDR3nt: TGTGCCAGCAATCCAGGGATCAATCAGCCCCAGCATTTT

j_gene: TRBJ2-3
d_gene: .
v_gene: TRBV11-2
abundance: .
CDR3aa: CASSLRGGRGRTDTQYF
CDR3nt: TGTGCCAGCAGCTTACGGGGGGGCAGGGGGCGGACAGATACGCAGTATTTT

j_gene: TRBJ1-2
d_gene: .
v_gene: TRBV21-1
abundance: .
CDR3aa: CASSTDTEGHPFNYGYTF
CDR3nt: TGTGCCAGCAGCACCGACACGGAAGGCCACCCATTTAACTATGGCTACACCTTC

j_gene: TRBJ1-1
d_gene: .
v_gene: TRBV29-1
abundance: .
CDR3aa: CSVPRGYGAFF
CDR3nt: TGCAGCGTCCCCCGCGGGTACGGAGCTTTCTTT

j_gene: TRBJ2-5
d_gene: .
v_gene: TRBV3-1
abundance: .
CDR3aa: CASSNDLQLETQYF
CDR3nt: TGTGCCAGCAGTAATGATTTACAACTAGAGACCCAGTACTTC

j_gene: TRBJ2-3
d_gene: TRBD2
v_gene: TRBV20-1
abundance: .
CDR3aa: CSARGSRRGSTDTQYF
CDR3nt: TGCAGTGCTAGAGGATCGCGGCGGGGGAGCACAGATACGCAGTATTTT

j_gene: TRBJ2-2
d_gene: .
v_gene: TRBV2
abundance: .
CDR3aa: CASRKDNTFNTGELFF
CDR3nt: TGTGCCAGCAGGAAGGATAATACTTTCAACACCGGGGAGCTGTTTTTT

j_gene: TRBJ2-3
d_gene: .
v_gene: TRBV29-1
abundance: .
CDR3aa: CSVGRVQNTDTQYF
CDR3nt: TGCAGCGTTGGGCGCGTCCAGAACACAGATACGCAGTATTTT

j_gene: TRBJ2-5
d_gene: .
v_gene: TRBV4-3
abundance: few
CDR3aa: CASSQDTGFEGETQYF
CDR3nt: TGCGCCAGCAGCCAAGACACAGGGTTTGAGGGCGAGACCCAGTACTTC

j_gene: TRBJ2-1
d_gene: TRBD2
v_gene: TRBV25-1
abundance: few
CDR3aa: CASSEFSGGASNEQFF
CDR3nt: TGTGCCAGCAGTGAGTTCAGCGGGGGGGCCTCGAATGAGCAGTTCTTC

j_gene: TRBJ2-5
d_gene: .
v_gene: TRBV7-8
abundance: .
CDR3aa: CASSFQRFQETQYF
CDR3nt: TGTGCCAGCAGCTTCCAGCGGTTCCAAGAGACCCAGTACTTC

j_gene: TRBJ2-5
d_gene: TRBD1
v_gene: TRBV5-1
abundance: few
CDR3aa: CASSQGQGPQETQYF
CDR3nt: TGCGCCAGCAGCCAGGGACAGGGTCCTCAAGAGACCCAGTACTTC

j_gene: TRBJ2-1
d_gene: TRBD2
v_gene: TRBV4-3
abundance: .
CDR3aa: CASSQDTSGREQFF
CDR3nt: TGCGCCAGCAGCCAAGATACCAGCGGGAGAGAACAGTTCTTC

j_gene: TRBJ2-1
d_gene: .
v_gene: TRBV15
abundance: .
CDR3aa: CATAAPLSEQFF
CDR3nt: TGTGCCACCGCAGCGCCCCTAAGCGAGCAGTTCTTC

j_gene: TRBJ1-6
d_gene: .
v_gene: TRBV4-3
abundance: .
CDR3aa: CASSQAVNNSPLHF
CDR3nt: TGCGCCAGCAGCCAAGCAGTAAATAATTCACCCCTCCACTTT

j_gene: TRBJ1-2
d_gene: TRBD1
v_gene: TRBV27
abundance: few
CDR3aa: CASSLLQGDGYTF
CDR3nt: TGTGCCAGCAGTTTATTACAGGGGGATGGCTACACCTTC

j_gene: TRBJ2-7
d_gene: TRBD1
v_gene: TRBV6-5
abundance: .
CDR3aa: CASSIHPWDRETYEQYF
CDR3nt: TGTGCCAGCAGTATACACCCCTGGGACAGGGAAACCTACGAGCAGTACTTC

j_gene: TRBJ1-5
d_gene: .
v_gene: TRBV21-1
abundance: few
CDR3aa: CASSNPGPERPQHF
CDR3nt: TGTGCCAGCAGCAACCCGGGGCCGGAACGACCCCAGCATTTT